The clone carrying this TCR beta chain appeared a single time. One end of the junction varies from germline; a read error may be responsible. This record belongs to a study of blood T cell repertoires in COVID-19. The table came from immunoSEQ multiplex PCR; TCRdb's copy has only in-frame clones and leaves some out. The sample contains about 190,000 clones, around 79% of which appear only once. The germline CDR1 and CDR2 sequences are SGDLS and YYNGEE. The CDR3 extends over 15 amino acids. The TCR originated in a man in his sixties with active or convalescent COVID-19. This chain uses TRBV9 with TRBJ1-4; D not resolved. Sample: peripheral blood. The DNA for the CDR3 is TGTGCCAGCAGCGTGGGAGGTCCTGCTAACGAAAAACTGTTTTTT. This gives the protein CASSVGGPANEKLFF.